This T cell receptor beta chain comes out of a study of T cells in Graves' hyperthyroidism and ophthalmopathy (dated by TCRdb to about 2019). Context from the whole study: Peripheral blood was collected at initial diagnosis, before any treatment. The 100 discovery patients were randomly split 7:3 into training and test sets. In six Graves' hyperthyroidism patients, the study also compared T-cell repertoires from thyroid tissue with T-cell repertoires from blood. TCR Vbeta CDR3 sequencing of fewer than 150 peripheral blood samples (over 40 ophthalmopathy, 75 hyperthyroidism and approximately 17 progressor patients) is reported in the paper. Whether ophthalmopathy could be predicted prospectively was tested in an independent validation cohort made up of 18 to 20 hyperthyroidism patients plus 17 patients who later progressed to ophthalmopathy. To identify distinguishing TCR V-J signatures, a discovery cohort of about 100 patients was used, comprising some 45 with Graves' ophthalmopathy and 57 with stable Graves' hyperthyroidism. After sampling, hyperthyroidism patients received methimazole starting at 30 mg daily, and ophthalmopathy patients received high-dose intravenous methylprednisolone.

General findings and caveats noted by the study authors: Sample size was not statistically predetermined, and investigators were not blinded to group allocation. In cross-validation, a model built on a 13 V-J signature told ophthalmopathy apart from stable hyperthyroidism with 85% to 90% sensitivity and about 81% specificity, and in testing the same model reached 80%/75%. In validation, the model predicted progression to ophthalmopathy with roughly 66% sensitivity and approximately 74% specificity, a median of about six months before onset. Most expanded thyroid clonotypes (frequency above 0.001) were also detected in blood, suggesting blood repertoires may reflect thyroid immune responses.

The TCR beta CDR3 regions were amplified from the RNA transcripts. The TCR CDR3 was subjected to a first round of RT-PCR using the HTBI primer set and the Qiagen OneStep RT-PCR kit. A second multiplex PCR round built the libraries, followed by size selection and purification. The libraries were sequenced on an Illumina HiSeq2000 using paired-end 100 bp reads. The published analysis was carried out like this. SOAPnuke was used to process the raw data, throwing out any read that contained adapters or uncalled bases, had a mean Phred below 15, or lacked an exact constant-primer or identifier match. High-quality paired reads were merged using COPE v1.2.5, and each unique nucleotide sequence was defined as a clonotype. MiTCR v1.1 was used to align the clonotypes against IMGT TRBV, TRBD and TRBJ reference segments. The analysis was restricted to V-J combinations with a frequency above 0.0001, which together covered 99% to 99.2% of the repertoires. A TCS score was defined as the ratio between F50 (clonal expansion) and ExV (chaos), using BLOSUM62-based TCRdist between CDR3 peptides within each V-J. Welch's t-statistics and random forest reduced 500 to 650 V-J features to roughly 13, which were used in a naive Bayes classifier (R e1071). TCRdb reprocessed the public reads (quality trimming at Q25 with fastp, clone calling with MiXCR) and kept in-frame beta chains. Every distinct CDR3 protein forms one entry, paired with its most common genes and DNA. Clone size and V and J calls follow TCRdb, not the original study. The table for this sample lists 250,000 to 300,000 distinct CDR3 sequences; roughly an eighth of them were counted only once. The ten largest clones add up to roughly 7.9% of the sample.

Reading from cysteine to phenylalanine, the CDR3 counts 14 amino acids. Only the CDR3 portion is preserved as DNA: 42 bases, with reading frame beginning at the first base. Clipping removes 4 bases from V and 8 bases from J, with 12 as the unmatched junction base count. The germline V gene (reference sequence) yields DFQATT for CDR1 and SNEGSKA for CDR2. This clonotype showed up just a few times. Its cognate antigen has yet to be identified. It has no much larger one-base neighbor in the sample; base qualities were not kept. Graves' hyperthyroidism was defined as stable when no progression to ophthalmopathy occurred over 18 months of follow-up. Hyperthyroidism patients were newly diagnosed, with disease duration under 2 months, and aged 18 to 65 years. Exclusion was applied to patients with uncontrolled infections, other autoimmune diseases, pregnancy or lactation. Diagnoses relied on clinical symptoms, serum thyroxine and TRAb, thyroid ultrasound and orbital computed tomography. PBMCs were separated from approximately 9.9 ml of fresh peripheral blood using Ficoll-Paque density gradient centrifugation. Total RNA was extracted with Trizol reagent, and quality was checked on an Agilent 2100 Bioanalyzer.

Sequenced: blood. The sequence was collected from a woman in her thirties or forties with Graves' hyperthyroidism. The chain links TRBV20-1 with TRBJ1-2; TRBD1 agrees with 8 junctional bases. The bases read TGCAGTGCTAACCGGGGGCCAGGGGGCGCGGGCTACACCTTC. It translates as CSANRGPGGAGYTF.